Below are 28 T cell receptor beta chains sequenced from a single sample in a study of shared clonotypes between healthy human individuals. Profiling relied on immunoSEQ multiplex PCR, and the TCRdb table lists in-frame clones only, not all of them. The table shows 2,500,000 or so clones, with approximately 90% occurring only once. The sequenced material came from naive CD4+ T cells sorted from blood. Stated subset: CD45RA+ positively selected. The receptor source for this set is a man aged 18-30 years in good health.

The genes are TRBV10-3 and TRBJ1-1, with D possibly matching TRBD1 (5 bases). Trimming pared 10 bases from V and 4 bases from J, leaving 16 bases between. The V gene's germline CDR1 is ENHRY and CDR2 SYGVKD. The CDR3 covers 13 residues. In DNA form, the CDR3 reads TGTGCCACCGGGGGGGGAGGGGTCACTGAAGCTTTCTTT. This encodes CATGGGGVTEAFF.

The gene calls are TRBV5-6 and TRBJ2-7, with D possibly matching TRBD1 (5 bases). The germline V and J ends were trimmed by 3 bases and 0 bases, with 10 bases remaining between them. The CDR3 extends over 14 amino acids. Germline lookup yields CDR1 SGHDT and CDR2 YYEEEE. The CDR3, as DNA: TGTGCCAGCAGCTCGCCGGACAACTCCTACGAGCAGTACTTC. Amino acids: CASSSPDNSYEQYF.

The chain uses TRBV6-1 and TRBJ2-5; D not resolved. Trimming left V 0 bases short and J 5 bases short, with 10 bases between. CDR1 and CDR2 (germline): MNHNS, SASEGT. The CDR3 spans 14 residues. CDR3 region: CASSEAVGRETQYF. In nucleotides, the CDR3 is TGTGCCAGCAGTGAAGCGGTGGGCCGGGAGACCCAGTACTTC.

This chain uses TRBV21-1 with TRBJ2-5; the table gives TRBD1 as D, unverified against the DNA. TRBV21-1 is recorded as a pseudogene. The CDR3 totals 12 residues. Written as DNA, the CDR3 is TGTGCCAGAAGGGACAGCCAAGAGACCCAGTACTTC. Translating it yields CARRDSQETQYF.

CDR3 sequence (DNA): TGTGCCAGCAGCTTTGTGGCTAGCGGACTCCAAGAGACCCAGTACTTC. Amino acid sequence: CASSFVASGLQETQYF. The V and J genes are TRBV5-6 and TRBJ2-5, with 7 bases lining up with TRBD2. The V gene's germline CDR1 is SGHDT and CDR2 YYEEEE. V lost 2 bases and J lost 1; bases outside the gene matches: 8. CDR3 length: 16 amino acids. Full variable domain (outside the CDR3, taken from reference TRBV5-6 and TRBJ2-5): DAGVTQSPTHLIKTRGQQVTLRCSPKSGHDTVSWYQQALGQGPQFIFQYYEEEERQRGNFPDRFSGHQFPNYSSELNVNALLLGDSALYLCASSFVASGLQETQYFGPGTRLLVL.

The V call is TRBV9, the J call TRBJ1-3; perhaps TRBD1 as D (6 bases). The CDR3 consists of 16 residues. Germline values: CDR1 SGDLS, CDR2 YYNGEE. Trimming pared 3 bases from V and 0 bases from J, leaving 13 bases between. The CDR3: CASSARQAYSGNTIYF. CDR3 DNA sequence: TGTGCCAGCAGCGCCCGACAGGCTTACTCTGGAAACACCATATATTTT.

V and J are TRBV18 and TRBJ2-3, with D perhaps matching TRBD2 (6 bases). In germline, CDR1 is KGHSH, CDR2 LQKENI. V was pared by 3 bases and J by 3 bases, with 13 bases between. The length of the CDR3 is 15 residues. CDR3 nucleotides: TGTGCCAGCTCACCCGGGCCAAGCGGGACAGATACGCAGTATTTT. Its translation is CASSPGPSGTDTQYF.

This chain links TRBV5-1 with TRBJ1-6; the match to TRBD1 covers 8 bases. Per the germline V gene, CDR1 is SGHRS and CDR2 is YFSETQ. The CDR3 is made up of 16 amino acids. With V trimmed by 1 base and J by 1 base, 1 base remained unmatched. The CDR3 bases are TGCGCCAGCAGCTTGACAGGGGGTTCCTATAATTCACCCCTCCACTTT. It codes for CASSLTGGSYNSPLHF.

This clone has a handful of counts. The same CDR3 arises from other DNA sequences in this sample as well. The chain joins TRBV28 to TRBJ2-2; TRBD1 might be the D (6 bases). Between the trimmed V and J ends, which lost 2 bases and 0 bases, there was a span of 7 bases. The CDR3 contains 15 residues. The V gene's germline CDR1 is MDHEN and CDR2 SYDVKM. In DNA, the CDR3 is TGTGCCAGCAGTTTAGGGGGCGCGAACACCGGGGAGCTGTTTTTT. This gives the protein CASSLGGANTGELFF.

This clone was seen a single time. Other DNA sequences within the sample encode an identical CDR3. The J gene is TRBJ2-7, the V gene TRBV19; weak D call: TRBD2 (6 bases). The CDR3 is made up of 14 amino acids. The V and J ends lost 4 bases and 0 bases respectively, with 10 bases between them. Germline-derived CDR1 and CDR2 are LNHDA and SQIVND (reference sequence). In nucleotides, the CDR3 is TGTGCCAGTAGTACAGGGACTGGCTCCTACGAGCAGTACTTC. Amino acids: CASSTGTGSYEQYF.

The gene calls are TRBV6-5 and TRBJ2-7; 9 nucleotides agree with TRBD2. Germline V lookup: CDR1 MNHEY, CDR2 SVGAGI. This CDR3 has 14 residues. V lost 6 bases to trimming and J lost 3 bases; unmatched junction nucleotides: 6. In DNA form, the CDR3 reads TGTGCCAGCAGGAAGCGGGGGGATTTCTACGAGCAGTACTTC. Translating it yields CASRKRGDFYEQYF.

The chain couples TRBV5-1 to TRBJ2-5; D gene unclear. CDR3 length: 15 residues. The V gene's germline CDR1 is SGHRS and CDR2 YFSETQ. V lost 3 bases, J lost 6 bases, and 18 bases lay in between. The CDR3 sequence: CASSSSAVSLKTQYF. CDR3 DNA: TGCGCCAGCAGCTCTTCCGCAGTCTCTCTGAAGACCCAGTACTTC.

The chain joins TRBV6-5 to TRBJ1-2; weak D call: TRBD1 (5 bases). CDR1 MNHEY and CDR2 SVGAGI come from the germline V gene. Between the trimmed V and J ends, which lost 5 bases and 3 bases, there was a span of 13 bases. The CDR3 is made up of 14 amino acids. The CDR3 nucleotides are TGTGCCAGCAGTAGAGCAGGGAGTGACTATGGCTACACCTTC. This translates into CASSRAGSDYGYTF.

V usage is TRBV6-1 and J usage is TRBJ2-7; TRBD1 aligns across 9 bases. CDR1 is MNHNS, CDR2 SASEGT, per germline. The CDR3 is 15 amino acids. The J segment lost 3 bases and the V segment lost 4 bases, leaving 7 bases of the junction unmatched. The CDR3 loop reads CASSGNRGRDYEQYF. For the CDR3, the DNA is TGTGCCAGCAGTGGGAACAGGGGGCGCGACTACGAGCAGTACTTC.

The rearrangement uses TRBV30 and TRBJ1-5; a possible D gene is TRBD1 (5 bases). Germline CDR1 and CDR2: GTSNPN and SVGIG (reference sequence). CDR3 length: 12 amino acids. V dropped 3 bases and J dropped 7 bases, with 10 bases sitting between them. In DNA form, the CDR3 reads TGTGCCTGGAGGACCGGGGGGCAGCCCCAGCATTTT. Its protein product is CAWRTGGQPQHF. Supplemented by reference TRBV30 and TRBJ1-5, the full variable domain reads SQTIHQWPATLVQPVGSPLSLECTVEGTSNPNLYWYRQAAGRGLQLLFYSVGIGQISSEVPQNLSASRPQDRQFILSSKKLLLSDSGFYLCAWRTGGQPQHFGDGTRLSIL.

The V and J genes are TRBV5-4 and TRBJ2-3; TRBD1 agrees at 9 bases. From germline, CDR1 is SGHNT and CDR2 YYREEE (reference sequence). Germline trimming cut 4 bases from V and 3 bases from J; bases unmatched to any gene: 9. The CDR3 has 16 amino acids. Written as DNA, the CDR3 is TGTGCCAGCAGCCGGTCCGGACAGGGGATAACAGATACGCAGTATTTT. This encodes CASSRSGQGITDTQYF.

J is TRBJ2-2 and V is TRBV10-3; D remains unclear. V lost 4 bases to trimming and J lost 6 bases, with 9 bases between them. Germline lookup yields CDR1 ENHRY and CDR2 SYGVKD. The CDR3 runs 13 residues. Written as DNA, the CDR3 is TGTGCCATCAGTGTAGTAGACTCCGGGGAGCTGTTTTTT. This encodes CAISVVDSGELFF.

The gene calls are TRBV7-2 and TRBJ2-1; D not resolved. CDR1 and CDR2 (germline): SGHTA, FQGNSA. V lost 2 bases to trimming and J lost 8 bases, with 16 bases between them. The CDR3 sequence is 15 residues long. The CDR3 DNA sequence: TGTGCCAGCAGCTTACAATGGGCGGCGAGCCATGAGCAGTTCTTC. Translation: CASSLQWAASHEQFF.

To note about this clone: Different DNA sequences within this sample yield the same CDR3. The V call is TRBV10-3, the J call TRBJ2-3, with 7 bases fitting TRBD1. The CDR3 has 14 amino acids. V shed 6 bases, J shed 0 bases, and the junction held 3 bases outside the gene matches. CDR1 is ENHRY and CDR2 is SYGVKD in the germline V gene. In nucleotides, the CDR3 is TGTGCCATCAGCCCGGACAGGAGCACAGATACGCAGTATTTT. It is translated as CAISPDRSTDTQYF.

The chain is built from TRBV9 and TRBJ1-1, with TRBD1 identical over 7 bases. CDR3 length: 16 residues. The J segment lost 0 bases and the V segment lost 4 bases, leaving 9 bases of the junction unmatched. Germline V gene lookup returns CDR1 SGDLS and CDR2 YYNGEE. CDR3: CASSPRGGTVNTEAFF. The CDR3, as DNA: TGTGCCAGCAGCCCTAGGGGAGGGACAGTGAACACTGAAGCTTTCTTT.

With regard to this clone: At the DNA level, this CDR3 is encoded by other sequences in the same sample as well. As DNA, the CDR3 is TGTGCCAGCAGCCCCCAAAACTACGAGCAGTACTTC. It is translated as CASSPQNYEQYF. The chain combines TRBV11-2 with TRBJ2-7; D remains ambiguous. Germline-derived CDR1 and CDR2 are SGHAT and FQNNGV. CDR3 size: 12 residues. The ends were cut back, 5 bases at V and 3 bases at J, with 8 bases in the middle.

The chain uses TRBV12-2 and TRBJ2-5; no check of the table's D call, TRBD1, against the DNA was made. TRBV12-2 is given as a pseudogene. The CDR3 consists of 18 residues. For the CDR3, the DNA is TGTGCAAGTCGCTCAAAACCCCCCCCGTTCGACAGAGAAGAGACCCAGTACTTC. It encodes CASRSKPPPFDREETQYF.

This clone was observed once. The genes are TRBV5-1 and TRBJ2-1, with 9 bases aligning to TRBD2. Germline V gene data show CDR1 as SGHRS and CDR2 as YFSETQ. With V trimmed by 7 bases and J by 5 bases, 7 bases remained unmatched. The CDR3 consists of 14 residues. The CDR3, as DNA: TGCGCCAGCTCCCTAGCGGGGCTCAACAATGAGCAGTTCTTC. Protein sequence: CASSLAGLNNEQFF.

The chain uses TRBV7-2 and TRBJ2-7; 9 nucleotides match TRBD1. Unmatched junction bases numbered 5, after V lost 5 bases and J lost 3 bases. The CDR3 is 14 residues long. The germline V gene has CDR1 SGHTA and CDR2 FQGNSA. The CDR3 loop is CASSRDRVGYEQYF. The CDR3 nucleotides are TGTGCCAGCAGCAGGGACAGGGTGGGCTACGAGCAGTACTTC. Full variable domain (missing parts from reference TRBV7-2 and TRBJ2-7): GAGVSQSPSNKVTEKGKDVELRCDPISGHTALYWYRQSLGQGLEFLIYFQGNSAPDKSGLPSDRFSAERTGGSVSTLTIQRTQQEDSAVYLCASSRDRVGYEQYFGPGTRLTVT.

This CDR3 reads CASSLDVYSNQPQHF. The DNA of the CDR3 is TGCGCCAGCAGCCTGGACGTATATAGCAATCAGCCCCAGCATTTT. J is TRBJ1-5 and V is TRBV4-1; D remains ambiguous. This CDR3 is 15 amino acids long. CDR1 MGHRA and CDR2 YSYEKL come from the germline V gene. V was pared by 4 bases and J by 0 bases, with 10 bases between.

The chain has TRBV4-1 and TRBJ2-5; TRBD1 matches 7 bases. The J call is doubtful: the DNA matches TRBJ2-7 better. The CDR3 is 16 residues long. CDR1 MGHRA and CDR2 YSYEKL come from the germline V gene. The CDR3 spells CASSQDRRQGVGEQYF. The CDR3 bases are TGCGCCAGCAGCCAAGATCGGCGACAGGGAGTTGGCGAGCAGTACTTC.

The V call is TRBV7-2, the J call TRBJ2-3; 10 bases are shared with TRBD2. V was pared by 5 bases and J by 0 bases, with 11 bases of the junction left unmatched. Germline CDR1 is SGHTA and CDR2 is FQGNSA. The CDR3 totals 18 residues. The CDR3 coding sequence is TGTGCCAGCAGCCGGCAGCGGGGGGGCACAAGAAGCACAGATACGCAGTATTTT. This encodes CASSRQRGGTRSTDTQYF.

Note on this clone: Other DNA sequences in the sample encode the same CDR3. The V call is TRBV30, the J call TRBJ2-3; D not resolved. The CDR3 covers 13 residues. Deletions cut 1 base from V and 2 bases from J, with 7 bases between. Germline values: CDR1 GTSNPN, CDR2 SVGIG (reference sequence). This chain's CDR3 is CAWSDRPTDTQYF. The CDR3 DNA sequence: TGTGCCTGGAGTGATCGACCCACAGATACGCAGTATTTT.